The 30 T cell receptor beta chains reported below all come from one sample, sequenced in a study of shared clonotypes between healthy human individuals. TCRdb keeps only in-frame clones here, not all; method: immunoSEQ multiplex PCR. The top ten hold roughly 13% of the sample, which has hundreds of thousands of clones, 79% seen once. The sequenced sample consisted of PBMCs. All receptors come from a woman aged 40 to 50 in good health. Some clones in this sample may be carry-over from other donors' samples.

The rearrangement uses TRBV7-3 and TRBJ2-7; 9 positions match TRBD1. CDR3 length: 15 amino acids. The ends lost 5 bases at V and 2 bases at J; junction bases unmatched: 7. Germline CDR1 and CDR2: SGHTA and FQGTGA. CDR3 sequence: CASSLAGTGPYEQYF. The CDR3 DNA is TGTGCCAGCAGCCTAGCCGGGACAGGGCCCTACGAGCAGTACTTC.

V usage is TRBV5-1 and J usage is TRBJ1-1; no firm D call. Between the trimmed V and J ends, which lost 4 bases and 3 bases, there was a span of 22 bases. CDR1 and CDR2 (germline): SGHRS, YFSETQ. The length of the CDR3 is 17 residues. The CDR3 protein is CASSPNTPGTPYTEAFF. The CDR3, as DNA: TGCGCCAGCAGCCCGAATACCCCGGGCACACCTTACACTGAAGCTTTCTTT.

The chain has TRBV4-3 and TRBJ1-4; no reliable D call. V was clipped by 1 base and J by 0 bases, with 9 bases between them. Per germline, CDR1 LGHNA and CDR2 YSLEER. The CDR3 is 16 residues long. The CDR3 bases are TGCGCCAGCAGCCAAGCCCCACAGCCAACTAATGAAAAACTGTTTTTT. Translated, it gives CASSQAPQPTNEKLFF.

The V and J genes are TRBV2 and TRBJ2-1, with 9 bases fitting TRBD2. Per germline, CDR1 SNHLY and CDR2 FYNNEI. CDR3 size: 15 residues. The V gene end was trimmed by 2 bases and the J gene end by 4 bases; junction bases not matched to a gene: 3. The CDR3 sequence is CASSESSGRYNEQFF. For the CDR3, the DNA is TGTGCCAGCAGTGAATCGAGCGGGAGGTACAATGAGCAGTTCTTC.

The rearrangement links TRBV28 to TRBJ2-2, with D perhaps assigned TRBD1 or TRBD2 (6 bases each). Trimming pared 9 bases from V and 8 bases from J, leaving 22 bases between. The CDR3 contains 15 residues. CDR1 is MDHEN, CDR2 SYDVKM, per germline. CDR3: CASNSPPEGEGELFF. CDR3 DNA sequence: TGTGCCAGTAACTCTCCCCCGGAGGGGGAGGGGGAGCTGTTTTTT. Based on the CDR3 plus reference TRBV28 and TRBJ2-2, the full variable domain is DVKVTQSSRYLVKRTGEKVFLECVQDMDHENMFWYRQDPGLGLRLIYFSYDVKMKEKGDIPEGYSVSREKKERFSLILESASTNQTSMYLCASNSPPEGEGELFFGEGSRLTVL.

This sequence joins TRBV7-3 and TRBJ1-2; D perhaps matches TRBD1 (5 bases). The CDR3 contains 14 residues. In germline, CDR1 is SGHTA, CDR2 FQGTGA. The ends were cut back, 0 bases at V and 1 base at J, with 6 bases in the middle. CDR3 nucleotides: TGTGCCAGCAGCTTAACGGGGGTTAACTATGGCTACACCTTC. Amino acid sequence: CASSLTGVNYGYTF. The entire variable domain, with the rest obtained from reference TRBV7-3 and TRBJ1-2, is as follows: GAGVSQTPSNKVTEKGKYVELRCDPISGHTALYWYRQSLGQGPEFLIYFQGTGAADDSGLPNDRFFAVRPEGSVSTLKIQRTERGDSAVYLCASSLTGVNYGYTFGSGTRLTVV.

This clone was counted at least ten times. The same CDR3 arises from other DNA sequences in this sample as well. The chain couples TRBV23-1 to TRBJ2-4, with TRBD2 as a possible D gene (6 bases). TRBV23-1 is an ORF; its function is uncertain. V shed 6 bases and J shed 0 bases, with 18 bases lying between them. The CDR3 sequence is 17 residues long. The DNA for the CDR3 is TGCGCCAGCAGGGGCGGGGCCTCCTGTCTAGCCAAAAACATTCAGTACTTC. It codes for CASRGGASCLAKNIQYF.

This clone was recorded many times. The chain has TRBV27 and TRBJ2-7; no reliable D call. The germline V gene has CDR1 MNHEY and CDR2 SMNVEV (reference sequence). Trimming removed 0 bases at V and 5 bases at J, with 11 bases between. The CDR3 contains 14 residues. The CDR3 nucleotides are TGTGCCAGCAGTTTATCCGGGCCGCTTAACGAGCAGTACTTC. Translation: CASSLSGPLNEQYF.

V and J are TRBV5-5 and TRBJ2-7; possibly TRBD2 for D (5 bases). Per the germline V gene, CDR1 is SGHKS and CDR2 is YYEKEE (reference sequence). The V end was cut by 2 bases, the J end by 0 bases, with 9 bases between. This CDR3 is 14 amino acids long. The CDR3 protein is CASSFGRTSYEQYF. The CDR3, as DNA: TGTGCCAGCAGCTTTGGGAGAACCTCCTACGAGCAGTACTTC.

The rearrangement joins TRBV4-3 to TRBJ1-2; D not certain. V dropped 0 bases and J dropped 3 bases, with 8 bases sitting between them. Per the germline V gene, CDR1 is LGHNA and CDR2 is YSLEER. The CDR3 sequence is 14 residues long. CDR3 residues: CASSQEMRDYGYTF. The CDR3 region has the DNA TGCGCCAGCAGCCAAGAGATGAGGGACTATGGCTACACCTTC.

The chain is built from TRBV18 and TRBJ2-2, with D unclear. The CDR3 is 15 amino acids. Trimming pared 2 bases from V and 3 bases from J, leaving 10 bases between. Germline CDR1 and CDR2: KGHSH and LQKENI. The CDR3 DNA reads TGTGCCAGCTCACCAAGGGAAGTAGACACCGGGGAGCTGTTTTTT. The encoded protein is CASSPREVDTGELFF. The full variable domain, its missing parts supplied by reference TRBV18 and TRBJ2-2, is NAGVMQNPRHLVRRRGQEARLRCSPMKGHSHVYWYRQLPEEGLKFMVYLQKENIIDESGMPKERFSAEFPKEGPSILRIQQVVRGDSAAYFCASSPREVDTGELFFGEGSRLTVL.

The V gene is TRBV7-8, the J gene TRBJ1-5; maybe TRBD1 (6 bases). Per the germline V gene, CDR1 is SGHVS and CDR2 is FQNEAQ. The CDR3 is 14 residues long. CDR3 sequence: CAVTGGLSNQPQHF. The CDR3 coding sequence is TGTGCTGTTACGGGGGGGCTTAGCAATCAGCCCCAGCATTTT.

About this clone itself: The same CDR3 also results from other DNA sequences found in this sample. The chain is built from TRBV2 and TRBJ2-3; D gene uncertain. V lost 4 bases and J 4 bases, leaving 3 bases between the germline ends. Germline CDR1 is SNHLY and CDR2 is FYNNEI. This CDR3 spans 11 amino acids. CDR3 sequence (DNA): TGTGCCAGCAGTGTGGCAGATACGCAGTATTTT. This gives the protein CASSVADTQYF. The full variable domain, with the rest looked up from reference TRBV2 and TRBJ2-3, is EPEVTQTPSHQVTQMGQEVILRCVPISNHLYFYWYRQILGQKVEFLVSFYNNEISEKSEIFDDQFSVERPDGSNFTLKIRSTKLEDSAMYFCASSVADTQYFGPGTRLTVL.

This CDR3 reads CASSRTGTGGHEQYF. CDR3 nucleotide sequence: TGTGCCAGCAGTCGTACCGGGACAGGGGGCCACGAGCAGTACTTC. The V call is TRBV7-9, the J call TRBJ2-7, with 12 nucleotides matching TRBD1. The germline CDR1 and CDR2 sequences are SEHNR and FQNEAQ (reference sequence). This CDR3 is 15 amino acids long. J gave up 5 bases and V 6 bases, and 8 bases lay outside the gene matches.

The chain couples TRBV5-1 to TRBJ2-2; tentative D call: TRBD1 (6 bases). The V end was cut by 5 bases, the J end by 5 bases, with 13 bases between. This CDR3 spans 14 amino acids. Germline V gives CDR1 SGHRS, CDR2 YFSETQ. CDR3 nucleotide sequence: TGCGCCAGCAGTTCCGGGACAAGTACCGGGGAGCTGTTTTTT. The encoded protein is CASSSGTSTGELFF.

This rearrangement joins TRBV30 to TRBJ2-2, with 12 bases aligning to TRBD2. Looked up from germline, CDR1 is GTSNPN and CDR2 is SVGIG (reference sequence). The trim removed 1 base at V and 4 bases at J, leaving 4 bases unmatched. The CDR3 loop spans 16 amino acids. The CDR3 DNA reads as TGTGCCTGGAGTGGACTAGCGGGAGAGATCACCGGGGAGCTGTTTTTT. Protein product: CAWSGLAGEITGELFF. Filled out from reference TRBV30 and TRBJ2-2, the complete variable domain reads SQTIHQWPATLVQPVGSPLSLECTVEGTSNPNLYWYRQAAGRGLQLLFYSVGIGQISSEVPQNLSASRPQDRQFILSSKKLLLSDSGFYLCAWSGLAGEITGELFFGEGSRLTVL.

The chain uses TRBV21-1 and TRBJ1-1. TRBV21-1 is marked as a pseudogene. The CDR3 is 18 residues long. In nucleotides, the CDR3 is TGTGCCAGCAGCAGCTACAAGAAACGCGCTCCTCGGAACACTGAAGCTTTCTTT. Its translation is CASSSYKKRAPRNTEAFF.

This chain uses TRBV5-4 with TRBJ2-4, with D possibly being TRBD2 (5 bases). Trimming took 4 bases from V and 0 from J, leaving 14 bases between them. CDR1 and CDR2 from the germline V gene are SGHNT and YYREEE (reference sequence). The CDR3 has 16 residues. CDR3 nucleotides: TGTGCCAGCAGCCCTGGACTCGCCCTAGCCAAAAACATTCAGTACTTC. The encoded protein is CASSPGLALAKNIQYF. The whole variable domain, filled in from reference TRBV5-4 and TRBJ2-4, reads ETGVTQSPTHLIKTRGQQVTLRCSSQSGHNTVSWYQQALGQGPQFIFQYYREEENGRGNFPPRFSGLQFPNYSSELNVNALELDDSALYLCASSPGLALAKNIQYFGAGTRLSVL.

This chain links TRBV6-5 with TRBJ2-7; no reliable D call. Trimming took 7 bases from V and 2 from J, leaving 12 bases between them. The CDR3 length is 13 residues. The V gene's germline CDR1 is MNHEY and CDR2 SVGAGI. The CDR3 is CASTVEGTYEQYF. For the CDR3, the DNA is TGTGCCAGCACCGTGGAAGGGACCTACGAGCAGTACTTC.

J is TRBJ2-3 and V is TRBV25-1, with 8 bases identical to TRBD2. Germline V lookup: CDR1 MGHDK, CDR2 SYGVNS. With V trimmed by 1 base and J by 4 bases, 4 bases remained unmatched. The CDR3 covers 15 residues. CDR3 amino acids: CASSEFGGRPDTQYF. CDR3 in DNA: TGTGCCAGCAGTGAATTCGGCGGGAGGCCAGATACGCAGTATTTT. The variable domain in full, completed from reference TRBV25-1 and TRBJ2-3, reads EADIYQTPRYLVIGTGKKITLECSQTMGHDKMYWYQQDPGMELHLIHYSYGVNSTEKGDLSSESTVSRIRTEHFPLTLESARPSHTSQYLCASSEFGGRPDTQYFGPGTRLTVL.

This clone has more than one count but fewer than ten. This sequence joins TRBV29-1 and TRBJ2-1; a possible D gene is TRBD1 (5 bases). V shed 5 bases and J shed 3 bases, with 11 bases lying between them. Germline V gene sequence: CDR1 SQVTM, CDR2 ANQGSEA. The length of the CDR3 is 13 residues. CDR3: CSVSDSYYNEQFF. In DNA, the CDR3 is TGCAGCGTTTCCGACAGTTACTACAATGAGCAGTTCTTC.

This clone was seen just once. V gene TRBV5-6 combines with J gene TRBJ2-1; 7 bases are a match to TRBD2. Trimming at V came to 0 bases and at J to 4 bases, leaving 7 bases not matched to a gene. The CDR3 is 16 residues long. Germline V lookup: CDR1 SGHDT, CDR2 YYEEEE. The DNA for the CDR3 is TGTGCCAGCAGCTTGGTAGGGGCTAGCGGATACAATGAGCAGTTCTTC. Amino acids: CASSLVGASGYNEQFF. Variable domain in full (rest from reference TRBV5-6 and TRBJ2-1): DAGVTQSPTHLIKTRGQQVTLRCSPKSGHDTVSWYQQALGQGPQFIFQYYEEEERQRGNFPDRFSGHQFPNYSSELNVNALLLGDSALYLCASSLVGASGYNEQFFGPGTRLTVL.

The chain joins TRBV5-4 to TRBJ2-7; 10 nucleotides align to TRBD2. J was trimmed by 4 bases and V by 0 bases; bases with no gene match: 7. The V gene's germline CDR1 is SGHNT and CDR2 YYREEE (reference sequence). The CDR3 loop spans 16 amino acids. The CDR3 DNA reads as TGTGCCAGCAGCTTGGGGGCTAGCGGGAGAGGGTACGAGCAGTACTTC. It is translated as CASSLGASGRGYEQYF.

The chain couples TRBV28 to TRBJ2-7; D is ambiguous. V shed 2 bases and J shed 0 bases, with 11 bases lying between them. CDR3 length equals 15 residues. The germline CDR1 and CDR2 sequences are MDHEN and SYDVKM. CDR3 region: CASSLSLGDSYEQYF. The CDR3 nucleotides read TGTGCCAGCAGTTTAAGCCTAGGCGACTCCTACGAGCAGTACTTC. The entire variable domain, with the rest obtained from reference TRBV28 and TRBJ2-7, is as follows: DVKVTQSSRYLVKRTGEKVFLECVQDMDHENMFWYRQDPGLGLRLIYFSYDVKMKEKGDIPEGYSVSREKKERFSLILESASTNQTSMYLCASSLSLGDSYEQYFGPGTRLTVT.

The rearrangement uses TRBV5-6 and TRBJ2-1; the match to TRBD2 covers 10 bases. Looked up from germline, CDR1 is SGHDT and CDR2 is YYEEEE. This CDR3 is 19 amino acids long. Losses at the gene ends were 5 bases for V and 7 bases for J; bases not matched to a gene: 21. The CDR3 spells CASRSALVSVAGGWNEQFF. As DNA, the CDR3 is TGTGCCAGCAGGTCAGCTTTGGTTAGTGTAGCGGGAGGCTGGAATGAGCAGTTCTTC.

CDR3 sequence: CASSLYSSYEQYF. For the CDR3, the DNA is TGTGCCAGCAGTTTATACAGTTCCTACGAGCAGTACTTC. The rearrangement joins TRBV28 to TRBJ2-7; D remains ambiguous. The V and J ends lost 1 base and 1 base respectively, with 5 bases between them. The CDR3 is 13 residues long. Per germline, CDR1 MDHEN and CDR2 SYDVKM.

The chain employs TRBV7-8 and TRBJ2-4; 10 bases match TRBD1. The CDR3 has 14 residues. Germline values: CDR1 SGHVS, CDR2 FQNEAQ. Losses at the gene ends were 3 bases for V and 7 bases for J; bases not matched to a gene: 3. The CDR3 sequence: CASSLDRGYNIQYF. The DNA of the CDR3 is TGTGCCAGCAGCTTGGACAGGGGGTATAACATTCAGTACTTC.

In DNA, the CDR3 is TGTGCCAGCAGCTTAAGCCTGGGGCAGGCGAACACCGGGGAGCTGTTTTTT. Protein sequence: CASSLSLGQANTGELFF. The rearrangement links TRBV7-2 to TRBJ2-2, with a tentative D call TRBD1 (5 bases). This CDR3 is built from 17 residues. Trimming left V 2 bases short and J 0 bases short, with 13 bases between. Germline CDR1 SGHTA, CDR2 FQGNSA.

Concerning this clone: A read error is the likely source, as a far larger clone sits one nucleotide away. The chain has TRBV6-6 and TRBJ1-1; D not resolved. Trimming stripped 5 bases from V and 3 bases from J, with 10 bases between. This CDR3 spans 13 amino acids. CDR1 and CDR2 (germline): MNHNY, SVGAGI (reference sequence). Here the CDR3 reads CASSRTEDTEAFF. The CDR3 DNA reads TGTGCCAGCAGTCGAACAGAGGACACTGAAGCTTTCTTT.

The V and J genes are TRBV28 and TRBJ2-7, with 12 bases lining up with TRBD2. This CDR3 is 17 amino acids long. Germline lookup yields CDR1 MDHEN and CDR2 SYDVKM. The junction had 6 bases not matched to a gene; V was cut back by 3 bases and J by 0 bases. CDR3 bases: TGTGCCAGCAGTTTCCCTAGCGGGAGGGCCTACTCCTACGAGCAGTACTTC. It specifies CASSFPSGRAYSYEQYF. Complete variable domain (other parts from reference TRBV28 and TRBJ2-7): DVKVTQSSRYLVKRTGEKVFLECVQDMDHENMFWYRQDPGLGLRLIYFSYDVKMKEKGDIPEGYSVSREKKERFSLILESASTNQTSMYLCASSFPSGRAYSYEQYFGPGTRLTVT.